This entry features one T cell receptor beta chain sequence. Its antigen is undetermined. These data originate in a study of blood T cells in healthy people across ages. Study-level results: Unsorted PBMCs prevented conclusive naive versus antigen-experienced comparison.

CDR3 size: 14 residues. The V end was cut by 1 base, the J end by 5 bases, with 12 bases between. Germline assignment: CDR1 SGHDT and CDR2 YYEEEE. A second PCR, run for 7 to 11 cycles, used a sample-barcoded 5' primer plus a J-beta primer mix. TCRdb reprocessed the 5' RACE reads via MiXCR and lists one record per CDR3 protein. Of almost 1 million distinct CDR3 sequences in the sample, roughly 50% were seen once. The receptor was isolated from a woman aged 60-70 years in good health. Sequencing was performed on blood. V and J are TRBV5-6 and TRBJ1-2, with D unresolved. The CDR3 region has the DNA TGTGCCAGCAGCTTGATCCAGCATCCTTATGGCTACACCTTC. Encoded protein: CASSLIQHPYGYTF.